These 21 T cell receptor beta chains were sequenced from one sample in a study of shared clonotypes between healthy human individuals. Libraries were prepared by immunoSEQ multiplex PCR; TCRdb keeps only in-frame clonotypes and omits some of them. The data hold about 680,000 clones, with about 92% observed a single time. CD8 cells regarded as naive lacked CD45RO, were positively chosen for CCR7, and omitted terminally differentiated effector memory CD45RA+ cells. Material: naive CD8+ T cells sorted from blood. These receptors came from a man under 40 in good health.

V is TRBV7-2 and J is TRBJ2-7; tentative D call: TRBD1 (6 bases). V lost 7 bases, J lost 3 bases, and 19 bases lay in between. CDR1 SGHTA and CDR2 FQGNSA come from the germline V gene. CDR3 length: 15 amino acids. CDR3 protein: CASNSPGTTNYEQYF. The CDR3, as DNA: TGTGCCAGCAACTCCCCCGGGACAACTAACTACGAGCAGTACTTC. Full variable domain (remainder filled in from reference TRBV7-2 and TRBJ2-7): GAGVSQSPSNKVTEKGKDVELRCDPISGHTALYWYRQSLGQGLEFLIYFQGNSAPDKSGLPSDRFSAERTGGSVSTLTIQRTQQEDSAVYLCASNSPGTTNYEQYFGPGTRLTVT.

The CDR3 sequence is CASSVAPGEGQEGLVGPKIYEQYF. The CDR3 DNA reads as TGTGCCAGCAGCGTAGCTCCAGGGGAGGGACAGGAGGGCTTGGTGGGGCCAAAAATCTACGAGCAGTACTTC. The chain couples TRBV9 to TRBJ2-7, with D perhaps matching TRBD1 (8 bases). The CDR3 consists of 24 residues. Trimming took 0 bases from V and 3 from J, leaving 40 bases between them. Germline V gene data show CDR1 as SGDLS and CDR2 as YYNGEE.

The rearrangement joins TRBV4-1 to TRBJ2-7; possible D gene TRBD2, 5 bases. The germline CDR1 and CDR2 sequences are MGHRA and YSYEKL. This CDR3 is 16 amino acids long. Trimming cost V 1 base and J 6 bases, with 19 bases left between them. CDR3 sequence (DNA): TGCGCCAGCAGCCAAGTGTTGGACGAAGGTCGGGGCGAGCAGTACTTC. This gives the protein CASSQVLDEGRGEQYF.

This chain joins TRBV19 and TRBJ2-7; TRBD1 aligns across 9 bases. Germline V gene sequence: CDR1 LNHDA, CDR2 SQIVND (reference sequence). There are 20 residues in the CDR3. V lost 4 bases to trimming and J lost 1 base; unmatched junction nucleotides: 20. CDR3 bases: TGTGCCAGTAGTAACAGGTCTTCACTTCGGGGACAGGGTGTTTCCTACGAGCAGTACTTC. This codes for CASSNRSSLRGQGVSYEQYF.

V gene TRBV5-5 combines with J gene TRBJ2-3; 7 bases are a match to TRBD1. CDR1 is SGHKS, CDR2 YYEKEE, per germline (reference sequence). CDR3 length equals 15 residues. J gave up 1 base and V 5 bases, and 7 bases lay outside the gene matches. CDR3 nucleotide sequence: TGTGCCAGCAGGACGAACAGGGGAGGCACAGATACGCAGTATTTT. Protein product: CASRTNRGGTDTQYF.

The gene calls are TRBV2 and TRBJ2-1; no reliable D call. V dropped 0 bases and J dropped 2 bases, with 14 bases sitting between them. CDR1 and CDR2 from the germline V gene are SNHLY and FYNNEI. The CDR3 is made up of 17 amino acids. Written as DNA, the CDR3 is TGTGCCAGCAGTGAAGCGCCTCACGCGAGAGCCTACAATGAGCAGTTCTTC. This sequence encodes CASSEAPHARAYNEQFF. Full variable domain (outside the CDR3, taken from reference TRBV2 and TRBJ2-1): EPEVTQTPSHQVTQMGQEVILRCVPISNHLYFYWYRQILGQKVEFLVSFYNNEISEKSEIFDDQFSVERPDGSNFTLKIRSTKLEDSAMYFCASSEAPHARAYNEQFFGPGTRLTVL.

The chain carries TRBV29-1 and TRBJ2-7, with 14 bases matching TRBD2. Germline CDR1 SQVTM, CDR2 ANQGSEA. CDR3 length: 15 residues. Trimming cost V 6 bases and J 0 bases; bases outside gene matches: 4. CDR3 protein: CSVSGTSGSSYEQYF. CDR3 sequence (DNA): TGCAGCGTCTCAGGGACTAGCGGGAGCTCCTACGAGCAGTACTTC.

The chain recombines TRBV5-1 with TRBJ2-3, with D possibly being TRBD2 (6 bases). Germline CDR1 is SGHRS and CDR2 is YFSETQ. V lost 0 bases, J lost 6 bases, and 14 bases lay in between. The CDR3 consists of 15 residues. This CDR3 is CASSLAVAERDTQYF. The CDR3 bases are TGCGCCAGCAGCTTGGCGGTAGCGGAGAGGGATACGCAGTATTTT.

J is TRBJ1-1 and V is TRBV4-3, with unresolved D. Germline-derived CDR1 and CDR2 are LGHNA and YSLEER. This CDR3 has 13 amino acids. With 4 bases removed from V and 1 base from J, the gap between germline ends came to 7 bases. CDR3 protein: CASSLRGNTEAFF. The CDR3 bases are TGCGCCAGCAGCCTGCGGGGGAACACTGAAGCTTTCTTT.

The chain links TRBV7-9 to TRBJ2-1; TRBD2 agrees at 7 bases. This CDR3 has 14 amino acids. Germline V gives CDR1 SEHNR, CDR2 FQNEAQ (reference sequence). V gave up 6 bases and J gave up 3 bases; unmatched junction bases: 5. Here the CDR3 reads CASRLPGGYNEQFF. CDR3 coding DNA: TGTGCCAGCAGGCTTCCGGGGGGCTACAATGAGCAGTTCTTC. The full variable domain, in which reference TRBV7-9 and TRBJ2-1 provide the parts outside the CDR3, is DTGVSQNPRHKITKRGQNVTFRCDPISEHNRLYWYRQTLGQGPEFLTYFQNEAQLEKSRLLSDRFSAERPKGSFSTLEIQRTEQGDSAMYLCASRLPGGYNEQFFGPGTRLTVL.

V gene TRBV4-1 combines with J gene TRBJ2-7, with 11 bases matching TRBD2. CDR3 length equals 17 residues. Germline trimming cut 1 base from V and 4 bases from J; bases unmatched to any gene: 9. Germline V gene sequence: CDR1 MGHRA, CDR2 YSYEKL. In DNA form, the CDR3 reads TGCGCCAGCAGCCAAGCTCCTGGGACTAGCGGAAGGTACGAGCAGTACTTC. Protein: CASSQAPGTSGRYEQYF.

The chain employs TRBV7-7 and TRBJ2-5, with TRBD2 as a possible D gene (6 bases). The germline V gene has CDR1 SSHAT and CDR2 FNYEAQ (reference sequence). This CDR3 is 16 amino acids long. Trimming left V 2 bases short and J 5 bases short, with 18 bases between. The DNA of the CDR3 is TGTGCCAGCAGCTTACGCGGGGACCGACGAAGGGAGACCCAGTACTTC. Translated: CASSLRGDRRRETQYF.

The chain is built from TRBV6-1 and TRBJ2-1; 8 positions match TRBD1. Trimming at V came to 6 bases and at J to 4 bases, leaving 5 bases not matched to a gene. This CDR3 is 14 amino acids long. Germline V gene lookup returns CDR1 MNHNS and CDR2 SASEGT. CDR3 sequence: CASSGTGGYNEQFF. CDR3 sequence (DNA): TGTGCCAGCAGCGGCACAGGGGGGTACAATGAGCAGTTCTTC.

The chain is built from TRBV11-2 and TRBJ2-7; D may match TRBD1 or TRBD2 (5 bases each). With 0 bases removed from V and 3 bases from J, the gap between germline ends came to 12 bases. Germline V lookup: CDR1 SGHAT, CDR2 FQNNGV. There are 15 residues in the CDR3. CDR3 sequence (DNA): TGTGCCAGCAGCTTAGACCAGGGACCTAACTACGAGCAGTACTTC. This gives the protein CASSLDQGPNYEQYF.

The chain employs TRBV12-5 and TRBJ1-1, with 7 nucleotides matching TRBD1. This CDR3 contains 14 residues. Germline trimming cut 6 bases from V and 0 bases from J; bases unmatched to any gene: 4. Germline values: CDR1 LGHNT, CDR2 FRNRAP. In DNA form, the CDR3 reads TGTGCTAGTGGCATGGACAGGCTGAACACTGAAGCTTTCTTT. Its translation is CASGMDRLNTEAFF.

The rearrangement joins TRBV27 to TRBJ2-1; D is unclear. From germline, CDR1 is MNHEY and CDR2 SMNVEV (reference sequence). V lost 1 base and J lost 7, with 8 bases in between. This CDR3 spans 13 amino acids. The chain's CDR3 is CASSLWLGNEQFF. CDR3 coding DNA: TGTGCCAGCAGTTTATGGCTGGGGAATGAGCAGTTCTTC.

The chain combines TRBV28 with TRBJ2-5, with a tentative D call TRBD2 (5 bases). This CDR3 has 15 amino acids. Deletions cut 2 bases from V and 2 bases from J, with 12 bases between. Germline CDR1 reads MDHEN; CDR2 reads SYDVKM. CDR3 sequence: CASSLEGVSQETQYF. For the CDR3, the DNA is TGTGCCAGCAGTTTAGAGGGAGTTTCTCAAGAGACCCAGTACTTC.

The rearrangement uses TRBV27 and TRBJ2-7; 8 bases line up with TRBD1. Germline CDR1 and CDR2: MNHEY and SMNVEV (reference sequence). The CDR3 length is 17 residues. The V segment lost 3 bases and the J segment 1 base; nucleotides outside the gene matches: 11. CDR3 sequence reads: CASSFAPGQGESYEQYF. CDR3 sequence (DNA): TGTGCCAGCAGTTTCGCCCCAGGACAGGGTGAGTCCTACGAGCAGTACTTC.

The chain is built from TRBV7-9 and TRBJ2-7; 9 bases fit TRBD2. The CDR3 length is 14 residues. V dropped 3 bases and J dropped 6; count of bases not matched to a gene: 6. CDR1 and CDR2 from the germline V gene are SEHNR and FQNEAQ (reference sequence). Here the CDR3 DNA reads TGTGCCAGCAGCTTGCGGGAGGGTGGGGGCGAGCAGTACTTC. Translating it yields CASSLREGGGEQYF.

This clone was counted a few times. Other DNA sequences of this sample code for an identical CDR3. V is TRBV6-5 and J is TRBJ2-2; D call uncertain. The V end was cut by 1 base, the J end by 2 bases, with 2 bases between. The CDR3 is made up of 13 amino acids. Germline V gene lookup returns CDR1 MNHEY and CDR2 SVGAGI. CDR3 region: CASSYYNTGELFF. CDR3 coding DNA: TGTGCCAGCAGTTACTACAACACCGGGGAGCTGTTTTTT.

The gene calls are TRBV6-6 and TRBJ2-1; TRBD2 matches at 7 bases. The CDR3 has 15 residues. Germline loops: CDR1 MNHNY, CDR2 SVGAGI (reference sequence). Losses at the gene ends were 2 bases for V and 6 bases for J; bases not matched to a gene: 7. The CDR3 spells CASSYSREVSNEQFF. The CDR3 nucleotides are TGTGCCAGCAGTTACAGCCGGGAGGTGAGCAATGAGCAGTTCTTC.